In its sample, the clone carrying this TCR beta chain was seen a few times. How the authors handled the data: Amplification from reference gene primers served as the basis for estimated nucleated cell counts. Only in-frame clones appear in the TCRdb table, and some are missing; sequencing was by immunoSEQ multiplex PCR. From that table come the V and J calls and clone size; the DNA was used to work out D and trimming. The data show about 90,000 clones, roughly nine tenths seen once. This sample is drawn from a study of blood T cell repertoires in COVID-19. Study-wide context: Material from acute and convalescent COVID-19 was sourced from the United States, Italy and Spain.

CDR1 SNHLY and CDR2 FYNNEI come from the germline V gene. The CDR3 has 15 residues. Trimming at V came to 6 bases and at J to 7 bases, leaving 8 bases not matched to a gene. Sequenced material: peripheral blood. This chain links TRBV2 with TRBJ1-6; the match to TRBD1 covers 8 bases. This TCR came from a male donor with acute or convalescent COVID-19. CDR3 sequence reads: CASRARGQENSPLHF. Written as DNA, the CDR3 is TGTGCCAGCAGGGCCCGGGGACAGGAAAATTCACCCCTCCACTTT. Combining the CDR3 with reference TRBV2 and TRBJ1-6 gives the whole variable domain EPEVTQTPSHQVTQMGQEVILRCVPISNHLYFYWYRQILGQKVEFLVSFYNNEISEKSEIFDDQFSVERPDGSNFTLKIRSTKLEDSAMYFCASRARGQENSPLHFGNGTRLTVT.